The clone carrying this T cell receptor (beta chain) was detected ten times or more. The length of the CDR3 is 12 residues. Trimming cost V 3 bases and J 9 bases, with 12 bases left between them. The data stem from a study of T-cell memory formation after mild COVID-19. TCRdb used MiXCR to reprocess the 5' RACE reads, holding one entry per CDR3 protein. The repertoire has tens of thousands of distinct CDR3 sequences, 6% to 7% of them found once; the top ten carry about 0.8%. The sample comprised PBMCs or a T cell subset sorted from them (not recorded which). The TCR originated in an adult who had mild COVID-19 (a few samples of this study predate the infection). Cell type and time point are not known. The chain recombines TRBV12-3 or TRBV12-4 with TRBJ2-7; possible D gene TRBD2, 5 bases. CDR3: CASSFQVGGQYF. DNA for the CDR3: TGTGCCAGCAGTTTCCAGGTCGGAGGGCAGTACTTC.